Below, 4 T cell receptor beta chains from the same sample are listed, as sequenced in a study of OX40 agonist ivuxolimab in advanced cancers. The repertoire was sequenced with immunoSEQ multiplex PCR; TCRdb's copy has only in-frame clones and lacks some. The table records 65,000 to 95,000 clones, 92% of them present only once. The material was CD4+ or CD8+ T cells sorted from blood, obtained in a trial of the OX40 agonist ivuxolimab. The receptors come from an adult with an advanced solid tumor such as melanoma, head and neck, liver or kidney cancer.

The V gene is TRBV7-6, the J gene TRBJ2-1; the D gene is possibly TRBD2 (5 bases). Germline V gene data show CDR1 as SGHVS and CDR2 as FNYEAQ. The CDR3 sequence is 17 residues long. V shed 1 base and J shed 8 bases, with 21 bases lying between them. CDR3 sequence reads: CASSLVSDLGWRDEQFF. Written as DNA, the CDR3 is TGTGCCAGCAGCTTAGTCTCCGACCTAGGATGGCGGGATGAGCAGTTCTTC.

This chain connects TRBV4-1 to TRBJ1-6, with a weak D call TRBD1 (6 bases). Germline-derived CDR1 and CDR2 are MGHRA and YSYEKL. V was pared by 0 bases and J by 7 bases, with 10 bases between. This CDR3 is 15 amino acids long. This CDR3 reads CASSQEAGENSPLHF. CDR3 in DNA: TGCGCCAGCAGCCAAGAAGCAGGGGAGAATTCACCCCTCCACTTT.

The gene calls are TRBV30 and TRBJ2-1; D not certain. This CDR3 is built from 14 residues. V lost 2 bases and J lost 3, with 11 bases in between. Per the germline V gene, CDR1 is GTSNPN and CDR2 is SVGIG (reference sequence). CDR3 residues: CAWSYLGNYNEQFF. The CDR3 DNA follows: TGTGCCTGGAGTTACCTCGGCAACTACAATGAGCAGTTCTTC.

The chain recombines TRBV6-1 with TRBJ2-7; 8 bases align to TRBD1. Germline V lookup: CDR1 MNHNS, CDR2 SASEGT. This CDR3 spans 13 amino acids. The trim removed 10 bases at V and 3 bases at J, leaving 8 bases unmatched. CDR3: CAIPGQVSYEQYF. The CDR3 DNA follows: TGTGCCATCCCGGGACAGGTGAGCTACGAGCAGTACTTC.